One and the same sample provided the 7 T cell receptor beta chains below, sequenced in a study of CD8 T cells in Susac syndrome. It was with random hexamers that 0.5 to 1 ug RNA was reverse transcribed. Via MiXCR, TCRdb re-called the immunoSEQ multiplex PCR reads, giving one row per CDR3 protein. Of roughly 200,000 distinct CDR3 sequences listed, more than 90% were seen once; the top ten hold 0.093%. Sequenced material: CD4+ T cells from PBMCs. All receptors derive from a human donor with multiple sclerosis.

In this sample, this clonotype turned up once. This chain connects TRBV9 to TRBJ2-1, with 8 bases lining up with TRBD2. This CDR3 is built from 16 residues. Germline V gene data show CDR1 as SGDLS and CDR2 as YYNGEE. Trimming removed 4 bases from V and 3 bases from J; junction bases left unmatched: 9. As DNA, the CDR3 is TGTGCCAGCAGCCCTTCGACCGGGACTAGCTACAATGAGCAGTTCTTC. It translates to CASSPSTGTSYNEQFF. Based on the CDR3 plus reference TRBV9 and TRBJ2-1, the full variable domain is DSGVTQTPKHLITATGQRVTLRCSPRSGDLSVYWYQQSLDQGLQFLIQYYNGEERAKGNILERFSAQQFPDLHSELNLSSLELGDSALYFCASSPSTGTSYNEQFFGPGTRLTVL.

This chain joins TRBV12-3 or TRBV12-4 and TRBJ1-5; D gene ambiguous. There are 11 residues in the CDR3. Trimming stripped 1 base from V and 9 bases from J, with 4 bases between. CDR3 in amino acids: CASSLGLPQHF. Here the CDR3 DNA reads TGTGCCAGCAGTTTAGGGTTGCCCCAGCATTTT.

The rearrangement uses TRBV27 and TRBJ1-6; TRBD1 agrees at 9 bases. Trimming took 6 bases from V and 10 from J; bases not matched to a gene: 13. Germline values: CDR1 MNHEY, CDR2 SMNVEV (reference sequence). CDR3 length: 16 amino acids. This chain's CDR3 is CASSLEPGTGYSPLHF. The DNA for the CDR3 is TGTGCCAGCAGCTTAGAGCCCGGGACAGGGTACTCACCCCTCCACTTT.

This rearrangement joins TRBV15 to TRBJ1-4; possible D gene TRBD1, 5 bases. The germline gives CDR1 LNHNV, CDR2 YYDKDF (reference sequence). Deletions cut 5 bases from V and 8 bases from J, with 15 bases between. This CDR3 spans 14 amino acids. DNA of the CDR3: TGTGCCACCAGCCCCCCTGGACGGGGCGAAAAACTGTTTTTT. Translated, it gives CATSPPGRGEKLFF.

The chain carries TRBV15 and TRBJ2-1, with a tentative D call TRBD1 (6 bases). The CDR3 length is 12 residues. V was trimmed by 11 bases and J by 2 bases, leaving 10 bases between them. Germline CDR1 reads LNHNV; CDR2 reads YYDKDF (reference sequence). Here the CDR3 reads CAPGTPYNEQFF. Written as DNA, the CDR3 is TGTGCCCCCGGGACACCCTACAATGAGCAGTTCTTC.

V is TRBV5-6 and J is TRBJ2-3; 8 bases line up with TRBD1. Trimming at V came to 4 bases and at J to 10 bases, leaving 11 bases not matched to a gene. The CDR3 sequence is 14 residues long. Looked up from germline, CDR1 is SGHDT and CDR2 is YYEEEE. CDR3 coding DNA: TGTGCCAGCAGCCCCGGGCAGGGGGCCCTCCCGCAGTATTTT. It specifies CASSPGQGALPQYF.

The table lists this clonotype with a count of one. This chain uses TRBV5-1 with TRBJ1-2; 7 nucleotides align to TRBD1. The ends lost 1 base at V and 3 bases at J; junction bases unmatched: 6. CDR1 and CDR2 (germline): SGHRS, YFSETQ. The CDR3 sequence is 15 residues long. CDR3 DNA sequence: TGCGCCAGCAGCTTGATCCAAGGGGGCGACTATGGCTACACCTTC. This codes for CASSLIQGGDYGYTF.